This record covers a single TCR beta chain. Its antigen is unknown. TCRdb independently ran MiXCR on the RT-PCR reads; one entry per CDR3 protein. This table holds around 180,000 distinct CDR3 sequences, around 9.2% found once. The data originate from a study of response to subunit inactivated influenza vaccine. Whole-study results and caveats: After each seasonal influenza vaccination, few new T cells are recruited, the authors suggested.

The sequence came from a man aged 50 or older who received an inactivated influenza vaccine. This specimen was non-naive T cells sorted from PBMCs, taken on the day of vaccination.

For the CDR3, the DNA is TGTGCCAGCAGCTTAGAACAGGGAGGCGACGAGCAGTACTTC. It translates to CASSLEQGGDEQYF. The rearrangement links TRBV7-6 to TRBJ2-7; D assignment may be TRBD1 or TRBD2 (6 bases each). Per the germline V gene, CDR1 is SGHVS and CDR2 is FNYEAQ. The CDR3 runs 14 residues. V was cut by 1 base and J by 5 bases, with 12 bases left in between. Using reference TRBV7-6 and TRBJ2-7 for the parts outside the CDR3, the full variable domain is GAGVSQSPRYKVTKRGQDVALRCDPISGHVSLYWYRQALGQGPEFLTYFNYEAQQDKSGLPNDRFSAERPEGSISTLTIQRTEQRDSAMYRCASSLEQGGDEQYFGPGTRLTVT.